The present TCR beta chain was sequenced within a study of cytomegalovirus exposure and HLA in healthy donors. Study-level results: A later analysis linked some 18,000 TCR beta sequences to HLA alleles at 0.05 false discovery rate. For TCR beta chains, V- and J-gene trimming was later linked to a missense DCLRE1C variant. Investigators reported 150 to 200 TCR beta chains as tied to cytomegalovirus. Presence/absence analysis assumed near-uniform sequencing depth across donors.

As regards this clone: Antigen: not known.

The study ran its PCR with 60 Vbeta and 13 Jbeta primers. Profiled with immunoSEQ multiplex PCR; TCRdb holds only in-frame clones, not every one. The sample shows hundreds of thousands of clones, over 75% of them seen only once. Germline CDR1 and CDR2: LGHNA and YNFKEQ. Between the trimmed V and J ends, which lost 3 bases and 1 base, there was a span of 15 bases. CDR3 length: 16 residues. This receptor was taken from a girl between 2 and 10 years old in good health and CMV-seronegative. J is TRBJ1-1 and V is TRBV4-2, with D perhaps matching TRBD1 (6 bases). What was sequenced was PBMCs. The CDR3 protein is CASSQATRGGNTEAFF. The CDR3 coding sequence is TGTGCCAGCAGCCAGGCTACCAGGGGCGGGAACACTGAAGCTTTCTTT.